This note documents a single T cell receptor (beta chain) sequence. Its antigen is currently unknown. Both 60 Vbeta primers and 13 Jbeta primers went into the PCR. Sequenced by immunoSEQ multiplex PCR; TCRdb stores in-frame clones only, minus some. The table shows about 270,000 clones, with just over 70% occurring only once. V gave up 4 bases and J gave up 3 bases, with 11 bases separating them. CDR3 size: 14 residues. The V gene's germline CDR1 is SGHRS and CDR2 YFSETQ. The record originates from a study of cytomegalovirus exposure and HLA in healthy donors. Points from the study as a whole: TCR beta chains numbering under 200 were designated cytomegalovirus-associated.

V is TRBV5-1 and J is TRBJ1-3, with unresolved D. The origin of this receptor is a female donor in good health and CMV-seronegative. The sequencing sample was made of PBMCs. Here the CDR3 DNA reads TGCGCCAGCAGCAGAGAGGGTTTTGGAAACACCATATATTTT. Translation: CASSREGFGNTIYF. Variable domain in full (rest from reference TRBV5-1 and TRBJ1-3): KAGVTQTPRYLIKTRGQQVTLSCSPISGHRSVSWYQQTPGQGLQFLFEYFSETQRNKGNFPGRFSGRQFSNSRSEMNVSTLELGDSALYLCASSREGFGNTIYFGEGSWLTVV.